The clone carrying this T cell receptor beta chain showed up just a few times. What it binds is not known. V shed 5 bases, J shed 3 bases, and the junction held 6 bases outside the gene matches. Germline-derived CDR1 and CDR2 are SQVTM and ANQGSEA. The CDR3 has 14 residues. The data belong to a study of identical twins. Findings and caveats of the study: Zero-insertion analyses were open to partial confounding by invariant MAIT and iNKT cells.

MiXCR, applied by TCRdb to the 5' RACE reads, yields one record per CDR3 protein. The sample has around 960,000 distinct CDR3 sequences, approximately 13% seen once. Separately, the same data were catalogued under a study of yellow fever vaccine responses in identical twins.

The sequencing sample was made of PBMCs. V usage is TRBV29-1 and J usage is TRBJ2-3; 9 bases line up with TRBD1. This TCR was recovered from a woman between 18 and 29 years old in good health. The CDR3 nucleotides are TGCAGCGTTTGGGACAGGGCCTATACAGATACGCAGTATTTT. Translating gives CSVWDRAYTDTQYF.